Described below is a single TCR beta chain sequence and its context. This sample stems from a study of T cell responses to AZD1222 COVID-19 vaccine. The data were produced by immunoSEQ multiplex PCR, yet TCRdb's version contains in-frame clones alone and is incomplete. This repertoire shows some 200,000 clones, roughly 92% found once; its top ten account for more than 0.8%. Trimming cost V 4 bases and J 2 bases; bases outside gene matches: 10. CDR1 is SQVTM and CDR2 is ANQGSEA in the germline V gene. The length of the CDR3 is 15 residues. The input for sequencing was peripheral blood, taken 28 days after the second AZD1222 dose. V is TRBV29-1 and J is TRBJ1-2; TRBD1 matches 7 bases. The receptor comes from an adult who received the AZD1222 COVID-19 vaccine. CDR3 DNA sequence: TGCAGCGTTGGACCCACCGGGACAGAGAACTATGGCTACACCTTC. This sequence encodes CSVGPTGTENYGYTF.